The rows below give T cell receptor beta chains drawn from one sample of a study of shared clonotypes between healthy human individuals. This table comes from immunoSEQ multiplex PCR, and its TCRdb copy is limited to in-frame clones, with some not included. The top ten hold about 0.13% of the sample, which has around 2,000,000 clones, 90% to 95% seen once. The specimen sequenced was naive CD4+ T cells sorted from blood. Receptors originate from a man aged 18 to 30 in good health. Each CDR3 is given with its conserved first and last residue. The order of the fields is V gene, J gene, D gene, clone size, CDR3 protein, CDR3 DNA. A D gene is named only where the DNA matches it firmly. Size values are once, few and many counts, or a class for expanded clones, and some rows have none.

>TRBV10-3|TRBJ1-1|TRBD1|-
CAINRGEETFF
TGTGCCATCAACAGGGGGGAGGAAACTTTCTTT
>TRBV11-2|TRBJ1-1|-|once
CASSLVGLNTEAFF
TGTGCCAGCAGCTTAGTCGGGTTGAACACTGAAGCTTTCTTT
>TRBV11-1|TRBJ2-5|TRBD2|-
CASSLRLAGMETQYF
TGTGCCAGCAGCCTCCGACTAGCGGGGATGGAGACCCAGTACTTC
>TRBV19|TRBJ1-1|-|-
CASFSGATEAFF
TGTGCCAGCTTTAGCGGTGCCACTGAAGCTTTCTTT
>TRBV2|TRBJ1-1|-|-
CASSREGGTEAFF
TGTGCCAGCAGTCGGGAAGGGGGCACTGAAGCTTTCTTT
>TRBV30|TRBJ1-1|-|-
CAGFRDPLNTEAFF
TGTGCCGGTTTCCGAGATCCACTGAACACTGAAGCTTTCTTT
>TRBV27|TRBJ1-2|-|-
CASSLNRHYGYTF
TGTGCCAGCAGTTTAAACAGACACTATGGCTACACCTTC
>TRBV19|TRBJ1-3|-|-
CASSSLPGGSGNTIYF
TGTGCCAGTAGTAGCCTTCCGGGGGGCTCTGGAAACACCATATATTTT
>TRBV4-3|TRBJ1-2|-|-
CASSQETTFSYGYTF
TGCGCCAGCAGCCAAGAAACGACCTTTAGCTATGGCTACACCTTC
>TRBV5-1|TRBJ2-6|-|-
CASSLKVSGANVLTF
TGCGCCAGCAGTCTGAAGGTCTCTGGGGCCAACGTCCTGACTTTC
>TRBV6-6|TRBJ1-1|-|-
CASSFRSEAFF
TGTGCCAGCAGCTTTAGGAGTGAAGCTTTCTTT
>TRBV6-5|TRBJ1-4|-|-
CASTGSATNEKLFF
TGTGCCAGCACCGGATCAGCAACTAATGAAAAACTGTTTTTT
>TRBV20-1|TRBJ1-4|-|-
CSAFGGEKLFF
TGCAGTGCTTTTGGTGGGGAAAAACTGTTTTTT
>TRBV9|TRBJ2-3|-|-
CASSVRPDTDTQYF
TGTGCCAGCAGCGTAAGGCCAGACACAGATACGCAGTATTTT
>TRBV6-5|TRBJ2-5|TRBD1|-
CASSRLTGVWETQYF
TGTGCCAGCAGCCGCCTAACAGGGGTATGGGAGACCCAGTACTTC
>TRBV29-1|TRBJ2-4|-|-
CSVELGGIENIQYF
TGCAGCGTTGAACTCGGGGGAATCGAAAACATTCAGTACTTC
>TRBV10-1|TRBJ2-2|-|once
CANGSGQDEVGELFF
TGCGCCAACGGTAGTGGGCAGGATGAAGTCGGGGAGCTGTTTTTT
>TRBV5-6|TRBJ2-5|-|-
CASSLVARGETQYF
TGTGCCAGCAGCTTGGTCGCCCGAGGGGAGACCCAGTACTTC
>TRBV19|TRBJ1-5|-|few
CASSWTGNQPQHF
TGTGCCAGTAGTTGGACGGGCAATCAGCCCCAGCATTTT
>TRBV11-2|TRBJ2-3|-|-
CASSLGAGLFGDTQYF
TGTGCCAGCAGCTTAGGAGCAGGGCTTTTCGGAGATACGCAGTATTTT
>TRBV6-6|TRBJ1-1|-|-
CASSYLAWGDTEAFF
TGTGCCAGCAGTTACTTAGCTTGGGGGGACACTGAAGCTTTCTTT
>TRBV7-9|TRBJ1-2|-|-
CASSLRQTYGYTF
TGTGCCAGCAGCTTAAGACAGACCTATGGCTACACCTTC
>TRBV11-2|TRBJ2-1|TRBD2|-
CASSPRTSGRGEQFF
TGTGCCAGCAGCCCCAGGACTAGCGGGAGAGGTGAGCAGTTCTTC
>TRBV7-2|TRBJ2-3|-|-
CASSLGGQFADTQYF
TGTGCCAGCAGCTTAGGCGGGCAGTTCGCAGATACGCAGTATTTT
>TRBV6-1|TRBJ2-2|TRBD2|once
CASSELTGGLVGELFF
TGTGCCAGCAGTGAATTGACGGGAGGGCTCGTCGGGGAGCTGTTTTTT